A single sample is the source of the 7 T cell receptor beta chains below, sequenced in a study of blood T cell repertoires in COVID-19. The protocol was immunoSEQ multiplex PCR, while the TCRdb copy is restricted to in-frame clones and leaves out a portion. The sample carries some 190,000 clones, almost 90% recorded once. Sequencing used peripheral blood. These receptors were collected from a man aged 18 to 30 with active or convalescent COVID-19.

The chain recombines TRBV6-1 with TRBJ1-5, with 10 bases identical to TRBD1. The germline gives CDR1 MNHNS, CDR2 SASEGT. After removal of 4 bases from V and 3 bases from J, the junction contained 6 bases not matched to a gene. CDR3 length equals 16 residues. The chain's CDR3 is CASSGGGTGVNQPQHF. The CDR3 region has the DNA TGTGCCAGCAGTGGGGGAGGGACAGGGGTCAATCAGCCCCAGCATTTT.

This rearrangement joins TRBV30 to TRBJ1-3; D is ambiguous. Germline assignment: CDR1 GTSNPN and CDR2 SVGIG (reference sequence). This CDR3 is 15 amino acids long. V was shortened by 1 base and J by 4 bases, with 14 bases between the two germline ends. The CDR3 DNA reads as TGTGCCTGGAGTGCCGAGGGCTGGGGAGGAAACACCATATATTTT. It is translated as CAWSAEGWGGNTIYF.

V is TRBV29-1 and J is TRBJ1-4, with TRBD1 matching 7 bases. CDR1 is SQVTM and CDR2 is ANQGSEA in the germline V gene. This CDR3 spans 13 amino acids. J lost 6 bases, V lost 7 bases, and 8 bases had no gene match. The CDR3 DNA is TGCAGCGCAAGGACAGGAGCGGATGAAAAACTGTTTTTT. Translated: CSARTGADEKLFF.

J is TRBJ1-1 and V is TRBV19; weak D call: TRBD1 (5 bases). V was clipped by 7 bases and J by 5 bases, with 14 bases between them. This CDR3 is 13 amino acids long. In germline, CDR1 is LNHDA, CDR2 SQIVND (reference sequence). CDR3 protein: CASKALGTTEAFF. In nucleotides, the CDR3 is TGTGCCAGTAAGGCATTGGGGACTACTGAAGCTTTCTTT.

The chain joins TRBV14 to TRBJ2-2; D possibly corresponds to TRBD1 (6 bases). Trimming stripped 0 bases from V and 6 bases from J, with 17 bases between. This CDR3 comprises 17 residues. CDR1 and CDR2 (germline): SGHDN, FVKESK. CDR3 sequence: CASSQDPGALGAGELFF. The CDR3 DNA reads as TGTGCCAGCAGCCAAGATCCAGGGGCCCTGGGGGCCGGGGAGCTGTTTTTT.

V gene TRBV11-3 combines with J gene TRBJ2-1; 9 bases fit TRBD2. Germline V CDR1 and CDR2: SGHNT, YENEEA. The CDR3 runs 17 residues. J lost 2 bases, V lost 0 bases, and 5 bases had no gene match. The CDR3 sequence: CASSLDDGTSPYNEQFF. CDR3 DNA: TGTGCCAGCAGCTTAGATGATGGGACTAGCCCCTACAATGAGCAGTTCTTC. Variable domain in full (rest from reference TRBV11-3 and TRBJ2-1): EAGVVQSPRYKIIEKKQPVAFWCNPISGHNTLYWYLQNLGQGPELLIRYENEEAVDDSQLPKDRFSAERLKGVDSTLKIQPAELGDSAVYLCASSLDDGTSPYNEQFFGPGTRLTVL.

V and J are TRBV6-5 and TRBJ2-4; tentatively, D is TRBD1 (5 bases). Trimming shortened V by 7 bases and J by 9 bases, and 19 bases separated the two germline ends. Looked up from germline, CDR1 is MNHEY and CDR2 is SVGAGI. This CDR3 has 14 amino acids. The CDR3 protein is CASTLTVTSAIQYF. The CDR3 DNA sequence: TGTGCCAGCACCCTGACAGTAACCTCAGCCATTCAGTACTTC.